This T cell receptor (beta chain) appears in the sequencing data of a study of CD4+ T cells in melanoma. The study, taken as a whole, reports: CD8+ T cell, macrophage and B cell function reportedly correlated with neoantigen-specific CD4+ T cells. Reportedly, melanoma neoantigen-specific CD4+ T cells showed varied differentiation states.

Germline V CDR1 and CDR2: KGHSH, LQKENI. There are 17 residues in the CDR3. Only in-frame clones appear in the TCRdb table, and some are missing; sequencing was by immunoSEQ multiplex PCR. The sample yields almost 15,000 clones, roughly 84% seen once. As concerns this clone: Its cognate antigen is unknown. The junction shows a germline mismatch at one end, possibly a read error.

The specimen sequenced was cells from a culture (not recorded whether cultured in vitro). This chain connects TRBV18 to TRBJ1-1, with D possibly matching TRBD1 (6 bases). The sequence was collected from a human donor with melanoma. The CDR3 spells CASSPAAGAQLKTEAFF. The CDR3 region has the DNA TGTGCCAGCTCACCTGCAGCAGGGGCCCAACTGAAGACTGAAGCTTTCTTT.